A selection of T cell receptor beta chains follows, all from one sample in a study of Ad26.COV2.S vaccination and SARS-CoV-2 variants. Method: immunoSEQ multiplex PCR; TCRdb's copy keeps in-frame clones and lacks some. The table lists about 480,000 clones, around nine tenths of them singletons, with around 13% in the top ten. This specimen consisted of peripheral blood, obtained in a trial of Ad26.COV2.S vaccine versus placebo. The source is a person between 18 and 60 years old who received the Ad26.COV2.S COVID-19 vaccine or a placebo. Each CDR3 is given with its conserved first and last residue. The D gene is left open where the match is weak. Clone size is not always given. Where it is, it says once, few, many or a class for expanded clones.

j_call v_call d_call clone_size cdr3_nt cdr3_aa
TRBJ1-3 TRBV20-1 . . TGCAGTGCTAGTCGGGGGAGGAACTCTGGAAACACCATATATTTT CSASRGRNSGNTIYF
TRBJ2-7 TRBV6-5 . . TGTGCCAGCAGTTATGGCCTGTTCGGCTCCTACGAGCAGTACTTC CASSYGLFGSYEQYF
TRBJ1-1 TRBV28 . . TGTGCCAGCTCCCCTGCTGACAGGTCGACGAACACTGAAGCTTTCTTT CASSPADRSTNTEAFF
TRBJ1-2 TRBV24-1 . . TGTGCCACCAGTTCAGACTTATATGGCTACACCTTC CATSSDLYGYTF
TRBJ2-7 TRBV5-5 . . TGTGCCAGCAGGCAATCCGGGACACTCTCCTACGAGCAGTACTTC CASRQSGTLSYEQYF
TRBJ1-1 TRBV5-1 TRBD1 . TGCGCCAGCAGCTTTGAAGGGGGCGCTTCCGAAGCTTTCTTT CASSFEGGASEAFF
TRBJ2-7 TRBV6-5 . . TGTGCCTGCATCGGGACACCCTCCTACGAGCAGTACTTC CACIGTPSYEQYF
TRBJ2-2 TRBV10-2 . . TGCGCCAGCAGTGAAGGGCGGGGAGTCCTGGCCGGGGAGCTGTTTTTT CASSEGRGVLAGELFF
TRBJ2-7 TRBV2 TRBD1 . TGTGCCAGCCGAACAGGGGCCCTCTCCTACGAGCAGTACTTC CASRTGALSYEQYF
TRBJ2-1 TRBV6-6 . . TGTGCCACCATGGGGACTTCCAACAATGAGCAGTTCTTC CATMGTSNNEQFF
TRBJ1-5 TRBV29-1 TRBD1 . TGCAGCGTGGGTACAGGGGGCGCCGGGAATCAGCCCCAGCATTTT CSVGTGGAGNQPQHF
TRBJ2-3 TRBV24-1 . few TGTGCCACCAGTGATCCGAGGGATACGCAGTATTTT CATSDPRDTQYF
TRBJ1-2 TRBV2 TRBD1 . TGTGCCAGCAGTGGGGACAGGGGGCAAATCGGGACCTTC CASSGDRGQIGTF
TRBJ1-4 TRBV3-1/TRBV3-2 . few TGTGCCAGCAGCCAAGGACAGCCCGAGGTCAGTGAAAAACTGTTTTTT CASSQGQPEVSEKLFF
TRBJ2-2 TRBV9 . . TGTGCCAGCAGCGTGGATCCGGAAACGAACACCGGGGAGCTGTTTTTT CASSVDPETNTGELFF
TRBJ2-1 TRBV28 TRBD2 . TGTGCCAGCAGTCGGGGGGGGATCCCTAGCGGGTTGAATGAGCAGTTCTTC CASSRGGIPSGLNEQFF
TRBJ1-3 TRBV4-3 . few TGCGCCAGCAGCCAAGGTCGGGTAACTGGAAACACCATATATTTT CASSQGRVTGNTIYF
TRBJ2-1 TRBV7-3 TRBD2 once TGTGCCAGCAGCCTACTAGCGGACTCCTACAATGAGCAGTTCTTC CASSLLADSYNEQFF
TRBJ2-6 TRBV5-4 . once TGTGCCAGCAGCTCGGAAACAAGGGTCTCTGGGGCCAACGTCCTGACTTTC CASSSETRVSGANVLTF
TRBJ1-1 TRBV13 TRBD1 once TGTGCCAGCAGCCCCCGTGGGACAGGGGCGCCCCGGGCTGAAGCTTTCTTT CASSPRGTGAPRAEAFF
TRBJ1-3 TRBV27 TRBD1 . TGTGCCAGCAGTTTAGGGGGACAGGGAAGTGGAAACACCATATATTTT CASSLGGQGSGNTIYF
TRBJ1-4 TRBV7-8 . . TGTGCCAGCAGCTTAAATTCAGGATACGAAAAACTGTTTTTT CASSLNSGYEKLFF
TRBJ2-3 TRBV7-3 . . TGTGCCAGCAACGTAAACGGGGGTGATACGCAGTATTTT CASNVNGGDTQYF
TRBJ2-2 TRBV21-1 . . TGTGCCAGCAGCGGCCGGGGACAGGGGGCCACCGGGGAGCTGTTTTTT CASSGRGQGATGELFF
TRBJ1-5 TRBV5-1 TRBD1 . TGCGCCAGCAGCAAGGACAGGGGAAGCAATCAGCCCCAGCATTTT CASSKDRGSNQPQHF
TRBJ2-7 TRBV11-1 . . TGTGCCAGCAGCCCCCCTGGAGGGGAAAGAGTCGAGCAGTACTTC CASSPPGGERVEQYF
TRBJ2-1 TRBV3-1/TRBV3-2 . once TGTGCCAGCAGCCAAGATCTATCCAAACAGTTCTTC CASSQDLSKQFF
TRBJ2-2 TRBV5-1 . . TGCGCCAGCAGCTTGAGGCAGACAATGAACACCGGGGAGCTGTTTTTT CASSLRQTMNTGELFF
TRBJ2-7 TRBV5-1 TRBD1 . TGCGCCAGCAGCTCCGCCCTAGACAGGGTCTACGAGCAGTACTTC CASSSALDRVYEQYF
TRBJ2-1 TRBV11-3 . few TGTGCCAGCAGCCGGGTCGGAGATGAGCAGTTCTTC CASSRVGDEQFF
TRBJ2-2 TRBV2 TRBD2 . TGTGCCAGCAGTCTTAGCGGGAGGGTATCCACCGGGGAGCTGTTTTTT CASSLSGRVSTGELFF
TRBJ2-5 TRBV4-2 TRBD1 . TGTGCCAGCAGCCAAGCCGACAGGGCCCAGGAGACCCAGTACTTC CASSQADRAQETQYF
TRBJ2-5 TRBV4-2 . . TGTGCCAGCAGCCAAGCGGACGATCCCCAAGAGACCCAGTACTTC CASSQADDPQETQYF
TRBJ1-3 TRBV6-1 . . TGTGCCAGCAGTGAATTAATAGGCTCCTTAGGAAACACCATATATTTT CASSELIGSLGNTIYF
TRBJ2-1 TRBV19 TRBD2 . TGTGCCAGTAGTATAGTCAATCGGGCGGGGGGAAATGAGCAGTTCTTC CASSIVNRAGGNEQFF
TRBJ1-2 TRBV6-5 . . TGTGCCAGCGTGAGGGCGGGGACCGATGGCTACACCTTC CASVRAGTDGYTF
TRBJ2-1 TRBV28 TRBD2 . TGTGCCAGCCTGGGACTAGCGGGAGCCTACAATTACAATGAGCAGTTCTTC CASLGLAGAYNYNEQFF
TRBJ2-1 TRBV28 TRBD1 . TGTGCCAGCAGTTCCCTGAGGGACAGCTACAATGAGCAGTTCTTC CASSSLRDSYNEQFF
TRBJ2-3 TRBV4-1 . . TGCGCCAGCAGTAGAATTGCGAACACAGATACGCAGTATTTT CASSRIANTDTQYF
TRBJ2-5 TRBV19 . . TGTGCCAGTAGTTTCGGGGCCCAATTCCAAGAGACCCAGTACTTC CASSFGAQFQETQYF
TRBJ1-2 TRBV2 . . TGTGCCAGCACACGGGACACTCTTAACTATGGCTACACCTTC CASTRDTLNYGYTF
TRBJ2-7 TRBV2 TRBD1 . TGTGCCAGCAGTAGACTATCCGGGACAGGATCCTACGAGCAGTACTTC CASSRLSGTGSYEQYF
TRBJ2-3 TRBV7-8 . . TGTGCCAGCAGCCCTTGGACAGTTTCTAGCACAGATACGCAGTATTTT CASSPWTVSSTDTQYF
TRBJ2-2 TRBV11-3 . once TGTGCCAGCAGCTTAGGCGGGAAAAACACCGGGGAGCTGTTTTTT CASSLGGKNTGELFF
TRBJ2-1 TRBV20-1 TRBD2 . TGCAGTGCTAGTGGGGGACTAGCGGGGCGCGATGAGCAGTTCTTC CSASGGLAGRDEQFF
TRBJ2-1 TRBV5-1 TRBD2 . TGCGCCAGCAGCCTGGGCACGGGGGGACTAGCGGGAGAAGAGCAGTTCTTC CASSLGTGGLAGEEQFF
TRBJ1-2 TRBV6-5 TRBD1 . TGTGCCAGCAGGTTGGACAGGGCGGGTGGCTACACCTTC CASRLDRAGGYTF
TRBJ2-2 TRBV24-1 TRBD2 . TGTGCCACCAGTGACCCGGGACTAGCTCCCGGGGAGCTGTTTTTT CATSDPGLAPGELFF
TRBJ1-3 TRBV27 TRBD1 . TGTGCCAGCAGTCCGCAGGGGGCGCCCCGTGGAAACACCATATATTTT CASSPQGAPRGNTIYF
TRBJ2-4 TRBV5-6 . . TGTGCCAGCAGCTTCCTTGGAATAGCCAAAAACATTCAGTACTTC CASSFLGIAKNIQYF
TRBJ1-2 TRBV28 . . TGTGCCAGCAGTTTAGGGTTCGAGTATGGCTACACCTTC CASSLGFEYGYTF
TRBJ2-7 TRBV14 . . TGTGCCAGCAGCCAAGTTAGCGGCTACGAGCAGTACTTC CASSQVSGYEQYF
TRBJ1-5 TRBV6-5 . . TGTGCCAGCAGCCCCTCCGGGCTCCCTAATGGGCCCCAGCATTTT CASSPSGLPNGPQHF